This T cell receptor (beta chain) emerged from a study of shared clonotypes between healthy human individuals. Study-wide context: The study enrolled a couple of women and three men aged 18 to 49.

As regards this clone: The antigen is not known.

Study-wide results and caveats: Tissues were not sampled, only blood, and their repertoires likely differ.

Genomic DNA of each subset was evenly split across several immunoSEQ plates. Study processing details: ImmunoSEQ output lacked quality scores and full-length reads, limiting matched filtering. Some clones are missing from TCRdb's copy, which holds only in-frame ones; the method was immunoSEQ multiplex PCR. The V and J calls and clone size are taken from that table; D and trimming were inferred from the DNA. The sample lists 450,000 to 500,000 clones; 76% were seen once. Germline assignment: CDR1 SGHAT and CDR2 FQNNGV. This CDR3 has 16 amino acids. J is TRBJ2-1 and V is TRBV11-2, with 12 positions matching TRBD1. Sequencing was done on a sample of PBMCs. The receptor comes from a woman aged 40 to 55 in good health. Some clones in this sample may be carry-over from other donors' samples. This chain's CDR3 is CPGPGQGAYVLGEQFF. The CDR3 DNA is TGTCCCGGACCGGGACAGGGGGCGTACGTTTTGGGTGAGCAGTTCTTC.